These 13 T cell receptor beta chains were all obtained from the same sample, sequenced in a study of Graves' ophthalmopathy and Graves' hyperthyroidism. RNA transcripts yielded amplified TCR beta CDR3 regions. Second-round multiplex PCR came after a first-round RT-PCR that employed HTBI primers. TCRdb reprocessed the multiplex PCR reads with MiXCR, giving one entry per CDR3 protein. The sample has about 240,000 distinct CDR3 sequences, roughly 50% seen once. The sample consisted of peripheral blood. The origin of the receptors is an adult man with Graves' ophthalmopathy.

This clonotype was seen just once. This chain joins TRBV2 and TRBJ2-7, with D possibly being TRBD2 (6 bases). This CDR3 contains 14 residues. In germline, CDR1 is SNHLY, CDR2 FYNNEI. Trimming removed 6 bases at V and 1 base at J, with 13 bases between. This chain's CDR3 is CASRAGTVSYEQYF. In DNA, the CDR3 is TGTGCCAGCAGGGCCGGGACTGTATCCTACGAGCAGTACTTC.

A word on this clonotype: Without the conserved terminal phenylalanine or tryptophan, this CDR3 likely stems from a read error. The chain uses TRBV10-3 and TRBJ1-3; TRBD1 matches at 8 bases. With V trimmed by 8 bases and J by 0 bases, 6 bases remained unmatched. CDR3 length equals 15 residues. Germline loops: CDR1 ENHRY, CDR2 SYGVKD. CDR3 loop: CAIRRDRLSGNTIYS. The CDR3 nucleotides are TGTGCCATCCGCCGGGACAGGCTCTCTGGAAACACCATATATTCT.

This clonotype was observed once. The gene calls are TRBV7-9 and TRBJ1-5; TRBD1 aligns across 7 bases. Matching the DNA end better, TRBJ2-3 makes the J call doubtful. Germline V gives CDR1 SEHNR, CDR2 FQNEAQ (reference sequence). The CDR3 is 16 amino acids. The chain's CDR3 is CASSVATGMGADTQYF. The CDR3 nucleotides are TGTGCCAGCAGCGTCGCGACAGGGATGGGAGCAGATACGCAGTATTTT.

J is TRBJ2-7 and V is TRBV29-1; D is possibly TRBD2 (7 bases). The CDR3 sequence is 15 residues long. From germline, CDR1 is SQVTM and CDR2 ANQGSEA. Deletions cut 5 bases from V and 0 bases from J, with 17 bases between. The DNA for the CDR3 is TGCAGCGTTCGGGGGGAGGGGGGGCTCTCCTACGAGCAGTACTTC. Translating gives CSVRGEGGLSYEQYF.

The genes are TRBV6-5 and TRBJ1-1; D is ambiguous. The CDR3 loop spans 14 amino acids. Trimming pared 6 bases from V and 3 bases from J, leaving 14 bases between. Per the germline V gene, CDR1 is MNHEY and CDR2 is SVGAGI. CDR3 residues: CASRGRERDTEAFF. The CDR3 DNA follows: TGTGCCAGCAGGGGCCGGGAGCGGGACACTGAAGCTTTCTTT.

The chain links TRBV24-1 to TRBJ2-5; TRBD1 might be the D (5 bases). The CDR3 has 13 amino acids. V gave up 2 bases and J gave up 11 bases, with 14 bases separating them. The germline gives CDR1 KGHDR, CDR2 SFDVKD. The CDR3 loop reads CATSDSQGHEQYF. For the CDR3, the DNA is TGTGCCACCAGTGATTCGCAGGGTCATGAGCAGTACTTC.

The chain joins TRBV7-9 to TRBJ1-1; no reliable D call. Per the germline V gene, CDR1 is SEHNR and CDR2 is FQNEAQ (reference sequence). There are 13 residues in the CDR3. Trimming took 2 bases from V and 1 from J, leaving 5 bases between them. CDR3: CASSLLPNTEAFF. In nucleotides, the CDR3 is TGTGCCAGCAGCTTACTACCGAACACTGAAGCTTTCTTT.

J is TRBJ1-1 and V is TRBV12-3 or TRBV12-4, with 7 bases matching TRBD1. CDR3 size: 13 residues. The CDR3 spells CASAMTGWTEAFF. CDR3 sequence (DNA): TGTGCTAGTGCCATGACAGGGTGGACTGAAGCTTTCTTT.

This chain uses TRBV12-3 or TRBV12-4 with TRBJ2-7; 12 bases fit TRBD1. The CDR3 consists of 16 residues. V was clipped by 6 bases and J by 4 bases; unmatched bases: 10. The CDR3 reads CASSDPGQGASYEQYF. The CDR3 coding sequence is TGTGCCAGCAGCGACCCGGGACAGGGGGCTTCGTACGAGCAGTACTTC.

This clonotype appeared many times. The chain has TRBV11-3 and TRBJ2-2; a weak D match, TRBD1 (6 bases). Germline lookup yields CDR1 SGHNT and CDR2 YENEEA. Trimming cost V 4 bases and J 2 bases, with 14 bases left between them. The CDR3 has 16 amino acids. For the CDR3, the DNA is TGTGCCAGCAGCTCCAACCGACAGGCCAACACCGGGGAGCTGTTTTTT. Translated: CASSSNRQANTGELFF.

The J gene is TRBJ2-2, the V gene TRBV27; unclear D gene. CDR3 length: 11 residues. Germline V CDR1 and CDR2: MNHEY, SMNVEV (reference sequence). Trimming left V 8 bases short and J 9 bases short, with 10 bases between. In nucleotides, the CDR3 is TGTGCCAGCGCCCGTTTTCGGGAGCTGTTTTTT. Translation gives CASARFRELFF.

This clonotype was picked up a small number of times. V and J are TRBV10-3 and TRBJ2-6; D possibly corresponds to TRBD1 (6 bases). The CDR3 extends over 17 amino acids. V lost 3 bases to trimming and J lost 2 bases, with 14 bases between them. Germline V gene sequence: CDR1 ENHRY, CDR2 SYGVKD. This chain's CDR3 is CAISETQGAPGANVLTF. Written as DNA, the CDR3 is TGTGCCATCAGTGAAACACAGGGAGCCCCTGGGGCCAACGTCCTGACTTTC.

The chain couples TRBV5-1 to TRBJ1-1, with a tentative D call TRBD1 (5 bases). Trimming removed 4 bases at V and 2 bases at J, with 12 bases between. Germline V gives CDR1 SGHRS, CDR2 YFSETQ. The length of the CDR3 is 14 residues. The CDR3 is CASSELGPNTEAFF. DNA of the CDR3: TGCGCCAGCAGCGAGCTGGGACCAAACACTGAAGCTTTCTTT.